These 25 T cell receptor beta chains came from one sample sequenced in a study of blood T cell repertoires in COVID-19. TCRdb's table, derived via immunoSEQ multiplex PCR, lists solely in-frame clones and lacks some. Of about 140,000 clones in the sample, approximately 84% were seen once. Sequencing was done on a sample of peripheral blood. These receptors were taken from a woman in her sixties or seventies with acute or convalescent COVID-19.

This clone was recorded only once. V usage is TRBV5-1 and J usage is TRBJ2-5, with 8 nucleotides matching TRBD2. CDR3 size: 14 residues. V was pared by 3 bases and J by 4 bases, with 5 bases of the junction left unmatched. The germline V gene has CDR1 SGHRS and CDR2 YFSETQ. In DNA, the CDR3 is TGCGCCAGCAGCTGGCGGGGGGCCGGAGAGACCCAGTACTTC. Protein product: CASSWRGAGETQYF.

The CDR3 is CASSGTNNSPLHF. In nucleotides, the CDR3 is TGTGCCAGTTCCGGGACAAATAATTCACCCCTCCACTTT. The chain joins TRBV7-9 to TRBJ1-6; perhaps TRBD1 as D (6 bases). This CDR3 has 13 amino acids. Germline V CDR1 and CDR2: SEHNR, FQNEAQ (reference sequence). Trimming removed 9 bases from V and 5 bases from J, with 11 bases in between.

The V and J genes are TRBV30 and TRBJ1-1; D perhaps matches TRBD1 (5 bases). Trimming took off 4 bases at V and 3 bases at J, with 15 bases between the two ends. Germline-derived CDR1 and CDR2 are GTSNPN and SVGIG (reference sequence). The CDR3 has 14 amino acids. CDR3 nucleotides: TGTGCCTGGATCACCGGACACGGATACACTGAAGCTTTCTTT. This translates into CAWITGHGYTEAFF.

The chain recombines TRBV28 with TRBJ1-2; D is possibly TRBD1 (5 bases). Trimming took 6 bases from V and 2 from J, leaving 10 bases between them. The V gene's germline CDR1 is MDHEN and CDR2 SYDVKM. The CDR3 contains 13 residues. CDR3 sequence reads: CASRMAGNYGYTF. Written as DNA, the CDR3 is TGTGCCAGCAGGATGGCAGGGAACTATGGCTACACCTTC.

On this clone itself: Other DNA sequences in the same sample also yield this CDR3. This chain joins TRBV27 and TRBJ1-1, with unresolved D. Looked up from germline, CDR1 is MNHEY and CDR2 is SMNVEV (reference sequence). Trimming cost V 0 bases and J 5 bases, with 7 bases left between them. There are 13 residues in the CDR3. The CDR3 reads CASSLSGGTEAFF. CDR3 bases: TGTGCCAGCAGTTTATCGGGAGGGACTGAAGCTTTCTTT.

The CDR3 region is CASSIGQGLGSPLHF. The CDR3 coding sequence is TGCGCCAGCAGCATCGGACAGGGGTTGGGATCACCCCTCCACTTT. The V and J genes are TRBV5-1 and TRBJ1-6; TRBD1 matches 9 bases. Per the germline V gene, CDR1 is SGHRS and CDR2 is YFSETQ. V shed 4 bases, J shed 10 bases, and the junction held 9 bases outside the gene matches. The CDR3 contains 15 residues.

This chain joins TRBV6-5 and TRBJ1-6, with 10 nucleotides matching TRBD1. Germline V CDR1 and CDR2: MNHEY, SVGAGI. The CDR3 has 16 amino acids. Trimming removed 0 bases from V and 9 bases from J; junction bases left unmatched: 5. The CDR3 region has the DNA TGTGCCAGCAGTTACTCGACAGGGGGCCTCTTTTCACCCCTCCACTTT. It is translated as CASSYSTGGLFSPLHF.

The V and J genes are TRBV29-1 and TRBJ2-2, with a possible D match to TRBD2 (6 bases). From germline, CDR1 is SQVTM and CDR2 ANQGSEA. V lost 6 bases to trimming and J lost 3 bases, with 11 bases between them. CDR3 length: 13 amino acids. CDR3 DNA sequence: TGCAGCGTCGGAGGGCCCCACACCGGGGAGCTGTTTTTT. Residues: CSVGGPHTGELFF.

In DNA, the CDR3 is TGCGCCAGCAGAAATGGGGTAGCGGAGAAAAGCACAGATACGCAGTATTTT. It is translated as CASRNGVAEKSTDTQYF. The genes are TRBV5-1 and TRBJ2-3, with TRBD2 as a possible D gene (6 bases). This CDR3 spans 17 amino acids. From germline, CDR1 is SGHRS and CDR2 YFSETQ. V was trimmed by 5 bases and J by 0 bases, leaving 19 bases between them.

The chain recombines TRBV19 with TRBJ1-6, with a possible D match to TRBD1 (6 bases). V lost 7 bases, J lost 6 bases, and 13 bases lay in between. The CDR3 covers 14 residues. Germline loops: CDR1 LNHDA, CDR2 SQIVND (reference sequence). The CDR3 bases are TGTGCCAGTAATCGGGGACAATTTAATTCACCCCTCCACTTT. It codes for CASNRGQFNSPLHF.

The chain joins TRBV6-6 to TRBJ1-1; D possibly corresponds to TRBD1 (6 bases). This CDR3 is 15 amino acids long. CDR1 and CDR2 from the germline V gene are MNHNY and SVGAGI (reference sequence). Deletions cut 6 bases from V and 0 bases from J, with 14 bases between. CDR3: CASSQPGHLNTEAFF. CDR3 nucleotide sequence: TGTGCCAGCAGCCAACCGGGACATCTGAACACTGAAGCTTTCTTT.

Points on this clone: At one boundary the junction diverges from the germline segment, which might be a read error. CDR3 DNA: TGTGCCAGCAGCTTAGAAGGGACTAGCGGGAAAATCTTC. It specifies CASSLEGTSGKIF. The rearrangement joins TRBV7-9 to TRBJ2-1; 13 bases are a match to TRBD2. The germline V gene encodes CDR1 SEHNR and CDR2 FQNEAQ (reference sequence). The CDR3 sequence is 13 residues long. Drawing the rest from reference TRBV7-9 and TRBJ2-1, the complete variable domain is DTGVSQNPRHKITKRGQNVTFRCDPISEHNRLYWYRQTLGQGPEFLTYFQNEAQLEKSRLLSDRFSAERPKGSFSTLEIQRTEQGDSAMYLCASSLEGTSGKIFGPGTRLTVL.

The gene calls are TRBV19 and TRBJ1-6; 11 bases fit TRBD1. The length of the CDR3 is 13 residues. V was pared by 10 bases and J by 10 bases, with 6 bases of the junction left unmatched. CDR1 and CDR2 from the germline V gene are LNHDA and SQIVND (reference sequence). CDR3 nucleotides: TGTGCCACGGGAGGGACAGGGGGATCACCCCTCCACTTT. It yields the protein CATGGTGGSPLHF.

The V call is TRBV2, the J call TRBJ1-3; a weak D match, TRBD1 (6 bases). Germline V gene lookup returns CDR1 SNHLY and CDR2 FYNNEI. The CDR3 runs 16 residues. V was shortened by 7 bases and J by 0 bases, with 16 bases between the two germline ends. CDR3 sequence: CASTTPGHHSGNTIYF. For the CDR3, the DNA is TGTGCCAGCACCACCCCGGGACACCACTCTGGAAACACCATATATTTT.

This chain uses TRBV6-5 with TRBJ2-7; 7 bases are shared with TRBD2. The V segment lost 6 bases and the J segment 6 bases; nucleotides outside the gene matches: 14. CDR3 length equals 15 residues. Germline V gene data show CDR1 as MNHEY and CDR2 as SVGAGI. This chain's CDR3 is CASRFLGEGTSEQYF. DNA for the CDR3: TGTGCCAGCAGATTCTTAGGGGAGGGGACGTCCGAGCAGTACTTC.

This sequence joins TRBV6-5 and TRBJ1-5, with 9 bases lining up with TRBD1. The CDR3 is 14 residues long. The V gene end was trimmed by 2 bases and the J gene end by 4 bases; junction bases not matched to a gene: 0. Germline assignment: CDR1 MNHEY and CDR2 SVGAGI. CDR3 sequence reads: CASSYGTGNQPQHF. The CDR3 DNA follows: TGTGCCAGCAGTTACGGGACAGGGAATCAGCCCCAGCATTTT.

V gene TRBV15 combines with J gene TRBJ1-5; the match to TRBD1 covers 8 bases. CDR3 length: 15 residues. Unmatched junction bases numbered 5, after V lost 4 bases and J lost 3 bases. In germline, CDR1 is LNHNV, CDR2 YYDKDF (reference sequence). CDR3 nucleotides: TGTGCCACCAGCATAGGACAGGGAGTCAATCAGCCCCAGCATTTT. Its protein is CATSIGQGVNQPQHF.

The gene calls are TRBV6-2 or TRBV6-3 and TRBJ1-2; D uncertain. CDR1 and CDR2 from the germline V gene are MNHEY and SVGEGT. The CDR3 consists of 14 residues. V lost 2 bases, J lost 6 bases, and 13 bases lay in between. This chain's CDR3 is CASSYTANLDGYTF. Written as DNA, the CDR3 is TGTGCCAGCAGTTACACCGCTAACTTAGATGGCTACACCTTC.

The rearrangement uses TRBV5-1 and TRBJ1-4; 7 nucleotides agree with TRBD1. The CDR3 totals 14 residues. The germline CDR1 and CDR2 sequences are SGHRS and YFSETQ. The V and J ends lost 3 bases and 7 bases, in that order; junction bases with no gene match: 6. The CDR3 bases are TGCGCCAGCAGCTCTTCAGGGGGTGTTGAAAAACTGTTTTTT. This translates into CASSSSGGVEKLFF.

The V and J genes are TRBV7-2 and TRBJ2-1, with D hard to call. The CDR3 has 10 amino acids. Trimming left V 7 bases short and J 13 bases short, with 11 bases between. Per the germline V gene, CDR1 is SGHTA and CDR2 is FQGNSA. CDR3 residues: CASNDFRQFF. The CDR3 coding sequence is TGTGCCAGCAACGACTTTAGACAGTTCTTC.

The chain combines TRBV30 with TRBJ2-3, with 8 bases identical to TRBD2. The CDR3 spans 19 residues. The germline gives CDR1 GTSNPN, CDR2 SVGIG (reference sequence). With 1 base clipped from V and 2 bases from J, the junction kept 17 bases outside the gene matches. CDR3 sequence reads: CAWSAPFGLAGHSTDTQYF. The DNA for the CDR3 is TGTGCCTGGAGTGCCCCCTTCGGGCTAGCGGGCCATTCCACAGATACGCAGTATTTT. Supplemented by reference TRBV30 and TRBJ2-3, the full variable domain reads SQTIHQWPATLVQPVGSPLSLECTVEGTSNPNLYWYRQAAGRGLQLLFYSVGIGQISSEVPQNLSASRPQDRQFILSSKKLLLSDSGFYLCAWSAPFGLAGHSTDTQYFGPGTRLTVL.

The genes are TRBV1 and TRBJ2-2; the D segment call TRBD2 is taken from the table without a DNA check. TRBV1 is deemed a pseudogene. The CDR3 contains 16 residues. CDR3 in DNA: TGCACCAGCAGCCACCTCGCGCGGAGAAGGTCCGGGGAGCTGTTTTTT. Translating gives CTSSHLARRRSGELFF.

This clone was seen a single time. The CDR3 coding sequence is TGTGCCAGCAGTGAAGTAGCGGGACCCTACAATGAGCAGTTCTTC. It translates to CASSEVAGPYNEQFF. The chain couples TRBV2 to TRBJ2-1; TRBD2 agrees at 8 bases. This CDR3 comprises 15 residues. The germline V gene has CDR1 SNHLY and CDR2 FYNNEI. The V segment lost 1 base and the J segment 2 bases; nucleotides outside the gene matches: 1.

The chain recombines TRBV28 with TRBJ2-3; TRBD1 matches 7 bases. The CDR3 contains 14 residues. Looked up from germline, CDR1 is MDHEN and CDR2 is SYDVKM. V was pared by 6 bases and J by 3 bases, with 6 bases of the junction left unmatched. CDR3 loop: CASSRQGGTDTQYF. CDR3 nucleotides: TGTGCCAGCAGCAGACAGGGTGGGACAGATACGCAGTATTTT.

The chain has TRBV5-1 and TRBJ2-1; possible D gene TRBD2, 5 bases. The ends were cut back, 0 bases at V and 0 bases at J, with 7 bases in the middle. Looked up from germline, CDR1 is SGHRS and CDR2 is YFSETQ. The CDR3 sequence is 15 residues long. The CDR3 loop reads CASSLDSASYNEQFF. The CDR3 DNA sequence: TGCGCCAGCAGCTTGGATAGCGCCTCCTACAATGAGCAGTTCTTC.